This T cell receptor (beta chain) was identified in a study of blood T cell repertoires in COVID-19. For the study at large: The samples span acute and convalescent COVID-19 from the United States, Italy and Spain. Sources were T cells, B-cell-depleted T cells, or PBMCs; the material itself was cDNA or gDNA.

Here immunoSEQ multiplex PCR was the method, and the copy in TCRdb shows in-frame clones only, minus some. Among under 300,000 clones listed, 70% to 85% were seen once. The table lists this clone with a few counts. V was clipped by 3 bases and J by 7 bases, with 15 bases between them. Germline CDR1 reads SNHLY; CDR2 reads FYNNEI. The CDR3 is 15 amino acids. This chain connects TRBV2 to TRBJ1-4, with D unresolved. The TCR sequence derives from a woman between 40 and 50 years old with active or convalescent COVID-19. The material sequenced was peripheral blood. The CDR3 DNA sequence: TGTGCCAGCAGTGACGTTGTATGGCAAACTGAAAAACTGTTTTTT. As protein: CASSDVVWQTEKLFF.